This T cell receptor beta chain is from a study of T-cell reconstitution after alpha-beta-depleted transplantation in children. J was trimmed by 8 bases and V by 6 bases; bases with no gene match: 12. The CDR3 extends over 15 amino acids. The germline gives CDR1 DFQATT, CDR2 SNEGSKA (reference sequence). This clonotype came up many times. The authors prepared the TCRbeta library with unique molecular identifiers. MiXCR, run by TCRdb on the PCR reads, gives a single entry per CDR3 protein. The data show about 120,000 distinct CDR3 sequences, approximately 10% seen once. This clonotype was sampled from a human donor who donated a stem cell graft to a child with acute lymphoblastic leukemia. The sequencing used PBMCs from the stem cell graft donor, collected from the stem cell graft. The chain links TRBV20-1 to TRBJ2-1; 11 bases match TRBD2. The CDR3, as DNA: TGCAGTGCCGGACACCCGACTAGCGGGGTCTATGAGCAGTTCTTC. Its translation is CSAGHPTSGVYEQFF.